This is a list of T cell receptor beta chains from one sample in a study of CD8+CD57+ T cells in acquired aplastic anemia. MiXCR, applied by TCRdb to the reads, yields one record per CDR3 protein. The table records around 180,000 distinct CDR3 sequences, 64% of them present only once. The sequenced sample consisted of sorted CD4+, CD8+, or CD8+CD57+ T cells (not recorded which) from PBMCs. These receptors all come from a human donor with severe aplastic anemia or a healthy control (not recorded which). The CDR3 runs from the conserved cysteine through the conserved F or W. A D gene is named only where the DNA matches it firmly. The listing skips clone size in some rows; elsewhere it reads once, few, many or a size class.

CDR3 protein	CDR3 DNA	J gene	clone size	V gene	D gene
CASSLAGSKVRSGANVLTF	TGTGCCAGCAGCTTGGCCGGGAGTAAAGTCCGCTCTGGGGCCAACGTCCTGACTTTC	TRBJ2-6	many	TRBV5-8	.
CASSRRDRGHTGELFF	TGTGCCAGCAGCCGCCGGGACAGGGGCCACACCGGGGAGCTGTTTTTT	TRBJ2-2	few	TRBV5-4	TRBD1
CATSWDSNQPQHF	TGTGCCACCAGTTGGGATAGCAATCAGCCCCAGCATTTT	TRBJ1-5	.	TRBV15	.
CASRGVGLNEQFF	TGTGCCAGCAGGGGAGTTGGCCTCAATGAGCAGTTCTTC	TRBJ2-1	.	TRBV2	.
CASSIPQGNSPLHF	TGTGCCAGTAGTATCCCTCAAGGTAATTCACCCCTCCACTTT	TRBJ1-6	.	TRBV19	.
CASSQEFAQVGSPLHF	TGTGCCAGCAGCCAAGAATTTGCACAGGTGGGGTCACCCCTCCACTTT	TRBJ1-6	few	TRBV14	.
CASSQARNTGELFF	TGTGCTAGCAGCCAAGCGAGGAACACCGGGGAGCTGTTTTTC	TRBJ2-2	.	TRBV7-3	.
CASSVHPRANYGYTF	TGTGCCAGTAGTGTCCACCCCCGAGCTAACTATGGCTACACCTTC	TRBJ1-2	.	TRBV19	.
CASIDHRSSYEQYF	TGTGCCAGCATCGATCACAGGTCCTCCTACGAGCAGTACTTC	TRBJ2-7	.	TRBV12-3/TRBV12-4	.
CASSLAIQGEAFF	TGTGCCAGCAGCTTAGCGATACAGGGTGAAGCTTTCTTT	TRBJ1-1	many	TRBV7-9	.
CSCREHTDTQYF	TGCAGCTGCAGGGAGCACACGGATACGCAGTATTTT	TRBJ2-3	.	TRBV29-1	.
CATSDGLDTEAFF	TGTGCCACCAGTGACGGATTGGACACTGAAGCTTTCTTT	TRBJ1-1	.	TRBV24-1	.
CASSEMRDRVSYNEQFF	TGTGCCAGCAGTGAAATGCGGGACAGAGTCTCCTACAATGAGCAGTTCTTC	TRBJ2-1	.	TRBV25-1	.
CAITGTENTEAFF	TGTGCCATCACCGGGACAGAGAACACTGAAGCTTTCTTT	TRBJ1-1	.	TRBV10-3	TRBD1
CAISESDYGYTF	TGTGCCATCAGTGAGTCAGACTATGGCTACACCTTC	TRBJ1-2	.	TRBV10-1	.
CAWSDPTTIGTEQFF	TGTGCCTGGAGCGACCCTACTACGATTGGCACTGAGCAGTTCTTC	TRBJ2-1	many	TRBV30	.